Listed here is a single T cell receptor (beta chain). Its target is not known. The data were taken from a study of T cells in Graves' hyperthyroidism and ophthalmopathy. Study-wide results and limits: Among thyroid clonotypes expanded above 0.001, most also appeared in blood.

The CDR3 length is 16 residues. Between the trimmed V and J ends, which lost 5 bases and 1 base, there was a span of 17 bases. Germline V lookup: CDR1 SQVTM, CDR2 ANQGSEA. From RNA transcripts, TCR beta CDR3 regions were amplified. In the first-round RT-PCR of the TCR CDR3, the HTBI primer set was used. TCRdb reprocessed the multiplex PCR reads via MiXCR and lists one record per CDR3 protein. The table lists about 640,000 distinct CDR3 sequences, around 21% of them singletons, with 34% in the top ten. The sample comprised blood. The source is a man aged 30 to 39 with Graves' ophthalmopathy. This chain links TRBV29-1 with TRBJ2-2; TRBD1 might be the D (5 bases). The CDR3 DNA is TGCAGCGTTCTCCCATTAGGTCAGGGGAACACCGGGGAGCTGTTTTTT. It yields the protein CSVLPLGQGNTGELFF.